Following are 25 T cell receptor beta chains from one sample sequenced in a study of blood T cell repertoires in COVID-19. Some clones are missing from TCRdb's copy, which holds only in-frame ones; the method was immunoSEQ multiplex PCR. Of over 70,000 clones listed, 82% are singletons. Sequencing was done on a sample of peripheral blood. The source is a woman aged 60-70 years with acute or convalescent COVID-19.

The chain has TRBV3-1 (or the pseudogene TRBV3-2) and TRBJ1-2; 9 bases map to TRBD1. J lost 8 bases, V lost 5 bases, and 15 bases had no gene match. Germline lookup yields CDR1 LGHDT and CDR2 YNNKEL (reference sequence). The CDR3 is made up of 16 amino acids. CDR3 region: CASSGTGTGIKRGYTF. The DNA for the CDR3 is TGTGCCAGCAGCGGTACCGGGACAGGGATCAAACGGGGCTACACCTTC.

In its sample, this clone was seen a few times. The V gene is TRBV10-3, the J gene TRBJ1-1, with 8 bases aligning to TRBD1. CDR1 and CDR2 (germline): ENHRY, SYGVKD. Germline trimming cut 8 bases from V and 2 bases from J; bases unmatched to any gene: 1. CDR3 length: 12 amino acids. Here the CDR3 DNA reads TGTGCCATCGCAGGGGGCAACACTGAAGCTTTCTTT. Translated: CAIAGGNTEAFF.

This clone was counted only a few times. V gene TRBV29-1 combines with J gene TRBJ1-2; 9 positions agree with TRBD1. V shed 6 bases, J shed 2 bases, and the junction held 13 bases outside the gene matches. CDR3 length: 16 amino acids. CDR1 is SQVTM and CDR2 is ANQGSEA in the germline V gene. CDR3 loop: CSVGLQGAYVNYGYTF. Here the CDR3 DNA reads TGCAGCGTAGGATTACAGGGGGCATACGTAAACTATGGCTACACCTTC.

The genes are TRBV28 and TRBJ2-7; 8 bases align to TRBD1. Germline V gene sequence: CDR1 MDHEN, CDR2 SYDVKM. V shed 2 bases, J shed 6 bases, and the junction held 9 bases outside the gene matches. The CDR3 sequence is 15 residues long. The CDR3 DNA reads TGTGCCAGCAGTTTAAGGGCAGGGGGCCGTGGCGAGCAGTACTTC. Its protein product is CASSLRAGGRGEQYF. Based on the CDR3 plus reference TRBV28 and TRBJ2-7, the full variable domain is DVKVTQSSRYLVKRTGEKVFLECVQDMDHENMFWYRQDPGLGLRLIYFSYDVKMKEKGDIPEGYSVSREKKERFSLILESASTNQTSMYLCASSLRAGGRGEQYFGPGTRLTVT.

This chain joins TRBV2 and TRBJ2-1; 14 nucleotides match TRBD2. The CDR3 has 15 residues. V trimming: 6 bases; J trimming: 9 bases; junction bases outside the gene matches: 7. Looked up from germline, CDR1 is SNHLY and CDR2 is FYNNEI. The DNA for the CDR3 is TGTGCCAGCAGGGGACTAGCGGGAGCAATTGGTGAGCAGTTCTTC. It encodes CASRGLAGAIGEQFF.

The CDR3 sequence is CASRGGAGGYTF. Written as DNA, the CDR3 is TGTGCCAGCAGGGGCGGCGCGGGTGGCTACACCTTC. V usage is TRBV28 and J usage is TRBJ1-2; no definite D call. CDR3 length equals 12 residues. Per germline, CDR1 MDHEN and CDR2 SYDVKM. Trimming pared 6 bases from V and 7 bases from J, leaving 12 bases between.

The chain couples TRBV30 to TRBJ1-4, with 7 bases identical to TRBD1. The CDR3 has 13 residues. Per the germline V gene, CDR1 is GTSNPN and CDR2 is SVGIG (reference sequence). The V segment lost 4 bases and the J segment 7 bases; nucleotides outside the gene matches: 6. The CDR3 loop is CAWTGTVGEKLFF. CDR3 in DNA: TGTGCCTGGACCGGGACAGTCGGTGAAAAACTGTTTTTT.

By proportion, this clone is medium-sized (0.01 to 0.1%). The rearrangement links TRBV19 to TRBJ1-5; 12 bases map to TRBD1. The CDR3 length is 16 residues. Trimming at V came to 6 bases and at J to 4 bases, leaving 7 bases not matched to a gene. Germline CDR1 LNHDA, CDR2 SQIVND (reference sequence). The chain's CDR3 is CASSNPGQGANQPQHF. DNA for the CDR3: TGTGCCAGTAGCAACCCGGGACAGGGGGCGAATCAGCCCCAGCATTTT.

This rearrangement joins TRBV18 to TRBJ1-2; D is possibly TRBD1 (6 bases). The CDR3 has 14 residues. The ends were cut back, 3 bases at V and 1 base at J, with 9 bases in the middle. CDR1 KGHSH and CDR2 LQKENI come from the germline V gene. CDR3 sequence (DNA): TGTGCCAGCTCACCGGGACAAGTTAACTATGGCTACACCTTC. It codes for CASSPGQVNYGYTF. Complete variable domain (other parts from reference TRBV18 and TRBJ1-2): NAGVMQNPRHLVRRRGQEARLRCSPMKGHSHVYWYRQLPEEGLKFMVYLQKENIIDESGMPKERFSAEFPKEGPSILRIQQVVRGDSAAYFCASSPGQVNYGYTFGSGTRLTVV.

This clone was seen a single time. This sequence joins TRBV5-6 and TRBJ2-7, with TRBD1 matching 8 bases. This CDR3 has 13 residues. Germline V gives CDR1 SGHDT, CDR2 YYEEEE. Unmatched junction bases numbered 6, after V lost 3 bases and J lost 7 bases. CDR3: CASSWGQADEQYF. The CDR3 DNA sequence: TGTGCCAGCAGCTGGGGACAGGCTGATGAGCAGTACTTC.

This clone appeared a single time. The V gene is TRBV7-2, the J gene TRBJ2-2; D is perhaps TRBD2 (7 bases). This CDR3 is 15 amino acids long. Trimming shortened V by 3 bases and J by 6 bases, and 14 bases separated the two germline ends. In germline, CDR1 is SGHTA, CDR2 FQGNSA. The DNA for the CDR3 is TGTGCCAGCAGCTTGAGAGGGGGGGTCGCCGGGGAGCTGTTTTTT. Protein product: CASSLRGGVAGELFF.

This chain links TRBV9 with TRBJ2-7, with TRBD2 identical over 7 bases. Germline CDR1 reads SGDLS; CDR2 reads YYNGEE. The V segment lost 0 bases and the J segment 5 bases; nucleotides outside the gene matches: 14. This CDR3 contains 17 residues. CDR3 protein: CASSVGPGTTRSDEQYF. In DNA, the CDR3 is TGTGCCAGCAGCGTAGGGCCAGGGACTACTAGGTCCGACGAGCAGTACTTC.

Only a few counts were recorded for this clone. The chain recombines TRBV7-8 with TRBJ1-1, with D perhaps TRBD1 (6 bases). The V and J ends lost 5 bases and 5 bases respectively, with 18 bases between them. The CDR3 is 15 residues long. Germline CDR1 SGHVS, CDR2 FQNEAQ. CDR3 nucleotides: TGTGCCAGCAGCCAGTTCCCAACACAGGGAACTGAAGCTTTCTTT. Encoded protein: CASSQFPTQGTEAFF.

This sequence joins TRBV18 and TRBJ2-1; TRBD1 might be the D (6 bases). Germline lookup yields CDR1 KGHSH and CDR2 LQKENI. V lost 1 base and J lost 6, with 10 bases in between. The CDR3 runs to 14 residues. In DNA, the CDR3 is TGTGCCAGCTCACCACGAGGGGGATGCAATGAGCAGTTCTTC. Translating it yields CASSPRGGCNEQFF.

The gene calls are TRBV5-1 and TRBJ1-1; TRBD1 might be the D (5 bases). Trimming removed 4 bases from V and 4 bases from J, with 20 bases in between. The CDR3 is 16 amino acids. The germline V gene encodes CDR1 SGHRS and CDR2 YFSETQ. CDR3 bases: TGCGCCAGCAGCGATGAACCGGGACTGAGAGGCACTGAAGCTTTCTTT. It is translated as CASSDEPGLRGTEAFF.

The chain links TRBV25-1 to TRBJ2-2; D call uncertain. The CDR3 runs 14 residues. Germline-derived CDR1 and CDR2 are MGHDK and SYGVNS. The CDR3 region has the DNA TGTGCTAGTCGGCCCCAGCGACCTACCGGGGAGCTGTTTTTT. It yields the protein CASRPQRPTGELFF.

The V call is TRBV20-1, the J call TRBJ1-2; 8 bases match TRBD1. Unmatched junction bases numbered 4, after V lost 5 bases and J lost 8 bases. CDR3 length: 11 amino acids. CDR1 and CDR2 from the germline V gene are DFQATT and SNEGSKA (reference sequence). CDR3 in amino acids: CSAWDRTGYTF. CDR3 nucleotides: TGCAGTGCTTGGGACAGGACCGGCTACACCTTC.

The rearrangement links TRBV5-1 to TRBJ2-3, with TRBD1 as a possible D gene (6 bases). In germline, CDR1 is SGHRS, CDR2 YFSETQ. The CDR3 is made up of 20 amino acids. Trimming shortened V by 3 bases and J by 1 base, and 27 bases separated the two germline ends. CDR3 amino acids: CASSSSATGTRDGRTDTQYF. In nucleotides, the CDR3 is TGCGCCAGCAGCTCCTCAGCCACCGGGACACGAGACGGGCGCACAGATACGCAGTATTTT.

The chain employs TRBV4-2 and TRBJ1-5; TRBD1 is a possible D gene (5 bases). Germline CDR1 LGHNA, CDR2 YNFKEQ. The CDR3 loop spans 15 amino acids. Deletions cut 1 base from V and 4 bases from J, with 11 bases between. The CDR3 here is CASSQVTQGNQPQHF. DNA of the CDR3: TGTGCCAGCAGCCAAGTAACCCAGGGAAATCAGCCCCAGCATTTT.

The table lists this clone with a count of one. The CDR3 coding sequence is TGCGCCAGCAGCTGGACAGCCCGGAACACTGAAGCTTTCTTT. Translation: CASSWTARNTEAFF. The rearrangement joins TRBV5-1 to TRBJ1-1; possible D gene TRBD1, 6 bases. The CDR3 is 14 residues long. V lost 3 bases and J lost 1, with 10 bases in between. Germline CDR1 SGHRS, CDR2 YFSETQ.

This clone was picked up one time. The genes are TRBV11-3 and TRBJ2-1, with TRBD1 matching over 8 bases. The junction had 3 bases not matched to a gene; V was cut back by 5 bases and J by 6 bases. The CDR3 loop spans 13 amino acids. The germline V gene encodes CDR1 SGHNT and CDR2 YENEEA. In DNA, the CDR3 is TGTGCCAGCAGCCGGACAGGGCGCAATGAGCAGTTCTTC. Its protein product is CASSRTGRNEQFF. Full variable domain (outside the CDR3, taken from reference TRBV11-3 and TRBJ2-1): EAGVVQSPRYKIIEKKQPVAFWCNPISGHNTLYWYLQNLGQGPELLIRYENEEAVDDSQLPKDRFSAERLKGVDSTLKIQPAELGDSAVYLCASSRTGRNEQFFGPGTRLTVL.

CDR3 protein: CASRTFGEQYF. CDR3 nucleotides: TGTGCCAGCAGGACATTTGGCGAGCAGTACTTC. The chain links TRBV6-6 to TRBJ2-7; D gene uncertain. Germline-derived CDR1 and CDR2 are MNHNY and SVGAGI (reference sequence). V lost 6 bases, J lost 6 bases, and 9 bases lay in between. This CDR3 has 11 amino acids.

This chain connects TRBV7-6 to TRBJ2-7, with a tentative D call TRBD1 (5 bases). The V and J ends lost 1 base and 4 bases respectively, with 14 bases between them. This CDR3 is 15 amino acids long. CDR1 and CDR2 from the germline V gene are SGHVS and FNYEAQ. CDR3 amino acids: CASSLESARAYEQYF. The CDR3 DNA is TGTGCCAGCAGCTTAGAATCGGCCAGGGCGTACGAGCAGTACTTC.

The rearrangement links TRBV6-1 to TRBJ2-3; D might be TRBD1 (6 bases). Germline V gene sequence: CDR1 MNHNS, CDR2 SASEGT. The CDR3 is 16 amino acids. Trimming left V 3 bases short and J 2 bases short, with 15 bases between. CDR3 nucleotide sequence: TGTGCCAGCAGTGACCGCCGGGTGGGGGCCACAGATACGCAGTATTTT. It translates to CASSDRRVGATDTQYF.

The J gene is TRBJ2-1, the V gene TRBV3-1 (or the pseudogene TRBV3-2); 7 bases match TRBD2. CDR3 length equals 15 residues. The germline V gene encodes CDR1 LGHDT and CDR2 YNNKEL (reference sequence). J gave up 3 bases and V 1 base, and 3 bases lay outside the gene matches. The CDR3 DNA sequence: TGTGCCAGCAGCCAAGCTGGCGGGGGCTACAATGAGCAGTTCTTC. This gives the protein CASSQAGGGYNEQFF.